Each of the 5 T cell receptor beta chains below was sequenced from the same sample in a study of cytomegalovirus exposure and HLA in healthy donors. TCRdb keeps only in-frame clones here, not all; method: immunoSEQ multiplex PCR. The sample lists about 73,000 clones, roughly 95% seen once, with around 3.2% in the top ten. Sequenced input: PBMCs. The receptors were gathered from a man aged 18 to 30 in good health and CMV-seronegative.

The gene calls are TRBV5-1 and TRBJ1-2; D uncertain. CDR3 length: 13 residues. Germline CDR1 reads SGHRS; CDR2 reads YFSETQ. Trimming took 2 bases from V and 3 from J, leaving 8 bases between them. CDR3 coding DNA: TGCGCCAGCAGCTTACGGGGAGACTATGGCTACACCTTC. Its translation is CASSLRGDYGYTF. Combining the CDR3 with reference TRBV5-1 and TRBJ1-2 gives the whole variable domain KAGVTQTPRYLIKTRGQQVTLSCSPISGHRSVSWYQQTPGQGLQFLFEYFSETQRNKGNFPGRFSGRQFSNSRSEMNVSTLELGDSALYLCASSLRGDYGYTFGSGTRLTVV.

The chain carries TRBV2 and TRBJ2-3, with TRBD2 identical over 13 bases. This CDR3 has 15 residues. J was trimmed by 3 bases and V by 5 bases; bases with no gene match: 2. Germline CDR1 and CDR2: SNHLY and FYNNEI. Written as DNA, the CDR3 is TGTGCCAGCAGTTTACTAGCGGGGGGGACAGATACGCAGTATTTT. Protein sequence: CASSLLAGGTDTQYF.

This chain connects TRBV5-1 to TRBJ1-1; unclear D gene. Trimming stripped 2 bases from V and 1 base from J, with 9 bases between. This CDR3 region has 14 residues. CDR1 and CDR2 from the germline V gene are SGHRS and YFSETQ. The DNA for the CDR3 is TGCGCCAGCAGCTTCGGCCCGGGGAACACTGAAGCTTTCTTT. Its translation is CASSFGPGNTEAFF.

The rearrangement joins TRBV19 to TRBJ1-5; TRBD1 aligns across 9 bases. Trimming at V came to 6 bases and at J to 3 bases, leaving 3 bases not matched to a gene. The germline gives CDR1 LNHDA, CDR2 SQIVND (reference sequence). The CDR3 covers 14 residues. CDR3 coding DNA: TGTGCCAGTAGGAGACAGGGGGACAATCAGCCCCAGCATTTT. This sequence encodes CASRRQGDNQPQHF.

CDR3 sequence: CASSLAGETDTQYF. The CDR3 DNA follows: TGTGCCAGCTCTTTAGCGGGGGAGACAGATACGCAGTATTTT. V gene TRBV10-3 combines with J gene TRBJ2-3, with TRBD2 matching over 9 bases. J lost 3 bases, V lost 10 bases, and 8 bases had no gene match. The germline V gene encodes CDR1 ENHRY and CDR2 SYGVKD. The CDR3 consists of 14 residues.